This T cell receptor (beta chain) was recorded in a study of neurological immune-mediated disorders. Germline lookup yields CDR1 DFQATT and CDR2 SNEGSKA (reference sequence). V gave up 6 bases and J gave up 2 bases, with 19 bases separating them. This CDR3 spans 15 amino acids. This clonotype was observed many times. TCRdb reprocessed the 5' RACE reads with MiXCR, giving one entry per CDR3 protein. The sample shows 50,000 or so distinct CDR3 sequences, approximately 3.5% of them seen only once. The specimen sequenced was PBMCs. The receptor's source is a man aged 35-49 years with multiple sclerosis. The chain couples TRBV20-1 to TRBJ2-5; a weak D match, TRBD1 (5 bases). The CDR3 DNA sequence: TGCAGTGCATACCGCATTACAGGACCGCAAGAGACCCAGTACTTC. Its protein is CSAYRITGPQETQYF.